This record concerns one TCR beta chain sequence. Its target is not known. TCRdb reprocessed the RT-PCR reads via MiXCR and lists one record per CDR3 protein. The profile shows about 500,000 distinct CDR3 sequences, approximately 15% of them singletons. The data were obtained in a study of response to subunit inactivated influenza vaccine. Regarding the study as a whole: Authors proposed each seasonal influenza vaccination draws in few new T cells.

The TCR originated in a man aged 45 to 75 who received an inactivated influenza vaccine. Here the sequenced sample was CD4+ T cells sorted from PBMCs, taken around 25 months after vaccination.

CDR3 coding DNA: TGTGCCAGCAGTTACTCGCGCGGACAGGGGTTGACAGCTTTCTTT. As protein: CASSYSRGQGLTAFF. The J gene is TRBJ1-1, the V gene TRBV6-5, with TRBD1 matching 9 bases. The ends lost 0 bases at V and 10 bases at J; junction bases unmatched: 9. Germline V gene data show CDR1 as MNHEY and CDR2 as SVGAGI. This CDR3 has 15 amino acids.